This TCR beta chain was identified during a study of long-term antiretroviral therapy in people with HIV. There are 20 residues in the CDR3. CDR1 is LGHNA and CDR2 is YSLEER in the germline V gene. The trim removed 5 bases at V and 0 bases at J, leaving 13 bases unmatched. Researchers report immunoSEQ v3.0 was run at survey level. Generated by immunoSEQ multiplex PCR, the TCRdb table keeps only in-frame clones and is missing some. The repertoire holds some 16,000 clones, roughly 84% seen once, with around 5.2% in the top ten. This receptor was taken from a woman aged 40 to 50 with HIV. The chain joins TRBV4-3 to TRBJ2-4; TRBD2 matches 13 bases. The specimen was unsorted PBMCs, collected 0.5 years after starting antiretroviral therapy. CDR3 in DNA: TGCGCCAGCAGCTGGGGTAGTTGGACTAGCGGGGGACTAGCCAAAAACATTCAGTACTTC. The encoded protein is CASSWGSWTSGGLAKNIQYF.